This TCR beta chain was captured in a study of OX40 agonist ivuxolimab in advanced cancers. Across the study: Patients were dosed with the agonistic anti-OX40 (CD134) antibody ivuxolimab. Hepatocellular carcinoma, melanoma, renal cell or head and neck cancer affected the dose-escalation patients.

Germline CDR1 reads SGHKS; CDR2 reads YYEKEE (reference sequence). The CDR3 contains 15 residues. The germline V and J ends were trimmed by 2 bases and 2 bases, with 8 bases remaining between them. Remarks on this clone: Its antigen is as yet unknown.

General study findings and limits: The mean number of expanded clones was higher in CD8+ T cells than in CD4+.

This table comes from immunoSEQ multiplex PCR, and its TCRdb copy is limited to in-frame clones, with some not included. The sample records roughly 99,000 clones, approximately 89% being singletons. The sequence was obtained from an adult with an advanced solid tumor such as melanoma, head and neck, liver or kidney cancer. Sequencing was performed on CD4+ or CD8+ T cells sorted from blood, taken in a trial of the OX40 agonist ivuxolimab. V usage is TRBV5-5 and J usage is TRBJ2-6; D is possibly TRBD2 (5 bases). CDR3 in DNA: TGTGCCAGCAGCTTAGTGGGAGCTGGGGCCAACGTCCTGACTTTC. It encodes CASSLVGAGANVLTF.